What follows are 8 T cell receptor beta chains derived from one specimen sequenced in a study of CD8+ T cells in alopecia areata. Treatment meaning: oral pan-JAK inhibitor, 5-10 mg twice daily. RNA, once extracted, was reverse transcribed into cDNA for use as the sequencing template. Clones were read by immunoSEQ multiplex PCR, and TCRdb kept only the in-frame ones, dropping some. The table has fewer than 250,000 clones, roughly 44% seen once; the top ten hold about 2.4%. The specimen was CD4+ T cells sorted from blood, collected at roughly week 36, from a patient treated with tofacitinib. The source is a human donor with alopecia areata.

This clone was recorded a few times. The V call is TRBV29-1, the J call TRBJ2-7, with TRBD2 matching over 9 bases. CDR3 length: 16 residues. CDR1 SQVTM and CDR2 ANQGSEA come from the germline V gene. V was clipped by 6 bases and J by 5 bases; unmatched bases: 17. CDR3 DNA: TGCAGCGTCAACTCGCCGCGGGGGGGCTTGAGGGACGAGCAGTACTTC. It translates to CSVNSPRGGLRDEQYF.

With respect to this clone: The same CDR3 also results from other DNA sequences found in this sample. V is TRBV2 and J is TRBJ2-2, with a possible D match to TRBD1 (5 bases). The V gene lost 6 bases and the J gene lost 5 bases, with 10 bases spanning the gap. The CDR3 is 13 residues long. Germline CDR1 SNHLY, CDR2 FYNNEI. As DNA, the CDR3 is TGTGCCAGCAGCAGGGAAAATACCGGGGAGCTGTTTTTT. This gives the protein CASSRENTGELFF.

In DNA, the CDR3 is TGTGCCTGGAGTAGAGGGCAGCAGAACACTGAAGCTTTCTTT. Its translation is CAWSRGQQNTEAFF. V usage is TRBV30 and J usage is TRBJ1-1, with D unresolved. CDR1 and CDR2 from the germline V gene are GTSNPN and SVGIG (reference sequence). This CDR3 contains 14 residues. The ends were cut back, 2 bases at V and 1 base at J, with 11 bases in the middle.

The genes are TRBV29-1 and TRBJ1-1; TRBD1 might be the D (5 bases). CDR1 SQVTM and CDR2 ANQGSEA come from the germline V gene. The V end lost 4 bases, the J end lost 1 base, and 10 bases lay between the germline ends. The CDR3 has 13 amino acids. The CDR3 reads CSVADTQNTEAFF. CDR3 in DNA: TGCAGCGTTGCGGACACCCAGAACACTGAAGCTTTCTTT.

The rearrangement uses TRBV6-5 and TRBJ2-1; TRBD1 might be the D (6 bases). Germline V gene lookup returns CDR1 MNHEY and CDR2 SVGAGI. The CDR3 extends over 14 amino acids. Trimming removed 5 bases at V and 4 bases at J, with 12 bases between. CDR3 sequence: CASSVTGPYNEQFF. CDR3 nucleotide sequence: TGTGCCAGCAGTGTTACAGGGCCATACAATGAGCAGTTCTTC.

This clone showed up just a few times. Different DNA sequences within this sample yield the same CDR3. J is TRBJ2-7 and V is TRBV11-2; D gene uncertain. V shed 5 bases and J shed 0 bases, with 17 bases lying between them. Germline CDR1 and CDR2: SGHAT and FQNNGV. The CDR3 spans 16 residues. This CDR3 is CASSLPSRSSSYEQYF. Here the CDR3 DNA reads TGTGCCAGCAGCCTACCTTCCCGGTCCAGCTCCTACGAGCAGTACTTC.

The V call is TRBV7-3, the J call TRBJ2-1, with 9 nucleotides matching TRBD2. The CDR3 runs 20 residues. Trimming removed 2 bases from V and 9 bases from J; junction bases left unmatched: 23. Per germline, CDR1 SGHTA and CDR2 FQGTGA. The CDR3 protein is CASSLDPPGASGKPSPEQFF. The CDR3, as DNA: TGTGCCAGCAGCTTAGACCCCCCCGGGGCTAGCGGGAAGCCTTCGCCTGAGCAGTTCTTC.

V gene TRBV10-3 combines with J gene TRBJ1-1; possible D gene TRBD1, 6 bases. V was trimmed by 0 bases and J by 12 bases, leaving 14 bases between them. This CDR3 is 13 amino acids long. Germline V gene lookup returns CDR1 ENHRY and CDR2 SYGVKD. The CDR3 protein is CAISESPQGGTFF. The CDR3 DNA reads TGTGCCATCAGTGAGTCCCCACAGGGCGGAACTTTCTTT.